This passage covers 21 T cell receptor beta chains from one sample sequenced in a study of blood T cell repertoires in COVID-19. Sequenced by immunoSEQ multiplex PCR; TCRdb stores in-frame clones only, minus some. The sample lists more than 350,000 clones, around 87% occurring once. What was sequenced was PBMCs or T cells enriched from blood (not recorded which). The receptors come from a woman aged 45 to 65 who had recovered from COVID-19.

This clone was recorded a few times. The V call is TRBV18, the J call TRBJ1-1, with D perhaps TRBD1 (5 bases). The germline gives CDR1 KGHSH, CDR2 LQKENI. The V and J ends lost 2 bases and 6 bases respectively, with 13 bases between them. The CDR3 has 14 residues. In DNA, the CDR3 is TGTGCCAGCTCACCAGCCAGGGCTGGGGCTGAAGCTTTCTTT. Residues: CASSPARAGAEAFF.

The CDR3 coding sequence is TGCGCCAGCAGCCAAGCGGAACACGGACTCTACGAGCAGTACTTC. Protein sequence: CASSQAEHGLYEQYF. The chain carries TRBV4-1 and TRBJ2-7, with D possibly matching TRBD2 (5 bases). The germline V gene has CDR1 MGHRA and CDR2 YSYEKL. The CDR3 runs 15 residues. The ends were cut back, 1 base at V and 3 bases at J, with 13 bases in the middle.

This clone has just one count. J is TRBJ2-7 and V is TRBV29-1, with 10 bases matching TRBD2. The CDR3 has 15 amino acids. Germline CDR1 and CDR2: SQVTM and ANQGSEA. Germline trimming cut 4 bases from V and 1 base from J; bases unmatched to any gene: 7. The CDR3 nucleotides read TGCAGCGTTGGGAAAGCGGGGGGGCCGTCCTACGAGCAGTACTTC. This translates into CSVGKAGGPSYEQYF.

This clone was counted once. V gene TRBV7-8 combines with J gene TRBJ1-2; D remains ambiguous. CDR1 SGHVS and CDR2 FQNEAQ come from the germline V gene. Trimming stripped 5 bases from V and 2 bases from J, with 9 bases between. The length of the CDR3 is 13 residues. Here the CDR3 DNA reads TGTGCCAGCAGCCGACCGGGGAACTATGGCTACACCTTC. It specifies CASSRPGNYGYTF. The whole variable domain, filled in from reference TRBV7-8 and TRBJ1-2, reads GAGVSQSPRYKVAKRGQDVALRCDPISGHVSLFWYQQALGQGPEFLTYFQNEAQLDKSGLPSDRFFAERPEGSVSTLKIQRTQQEDSAVYLCASSRPGNYGYTFGSGTRLTVV.

This CDR3 is CASSQGAAGPYEQYF. CDR3 nucleotides: TGCGCCAGCAGCCAAGGAGCAGCGGGCCCCTACGAGCAGTACTTC. The rearrangement uses TRBV4-1 and TRBJ2-7; a weak D match, TRBD2 (6 bases). This CDR3 region has 15 residues. The V gene's germline CDR1 is MGHRA and CDR2 YSYEKL. V lost 1 base and J lost 2, with 12 bases in between.

The J gene is TRBJ2-3, the V gene TRBV29-1; D unresolved. The V end was cut by 4 bases, the J end by 0 bases, with 11 bases between. The CDR3 totals 14 residues. CDR1 and CDR2 from the germline V gene are SQVTM and ANQGSEA. The CDR3, as DNA: TGCAGCGTTGCTTTACTAAGCAGCACAGATACGCAGTATTTT. Its protein is CSVALLSSTDTQYF.

The J gene is TRBJ2-7, the V gene TRBV10-3; weak D call: TRBD2 (7 bases). The CDR3 sequence is 16 residues long. Trimming took off 6 bases at V and 7 bases at J, with 25 bases between the two ends. Per the germline V gene, CDR1 is ENHRY and CDR2 is SYGVKD. CDR3 DNA: TGTGCCATCAGGGCCGGCGGGGGCTTTCCCGTGGGGGAGCAGTACTTC. This encodes CAIRAGGGFPVGEQYF.

The chain recombines TRBV9 with TRBJ1-2, with 8 bases fitting TRBD1. Germline V gene lookup returns CDR1 SGDLS and CDR2 YYNGEE. V trimming: 4 bases; J trimming: 7 bases; junction bases outside the gene matches: 12. This CDR3 contains 15 residues. The CDR3 region has the DNA TGTGCCAGCAGCCCTCAGGGGGCTAGGGAACCTGGCTACACCTTC. Protein sequence: CASSPQGAREPGYTF.

The rearrangement joins TRBV28 to TRBJ1-2; TRBD1 matches at 8 bases. The CDR3 extends over 12 amino acids. Per germline, CDR1 MDHEN and CDR2 SYDVKM. J gave up 8 bases and V 7 bases, and 6 bases lay outside the gene matches. CDR3 nucleotides: TGTGCCAGCACCCTCAGGGGGCCCGGCTACACCTTC. Translated: CASTLRGPGYTF.

The chain joins TRBV5-1 to TRBJ1-2; D is unclear. There are 15 residues in the CDR3. CDR1 and CDR2 (germline): SGHRS, YFSETQ. The V end lost 0 bases, the J end lost 7 bases, and 16 bases lay between the germline ends. The CDR3 here is CASSLGLESGVGYTF. CDR3 DNA: TGCGCCAGCAGCTTGGGGCTCGAGTCCGGGGTTGGCTACACCTTC. The full variable domain, its missing parts supplied by reference TRBV5-1 and TRBJ1-2, is KAGVTQTPRYLIKTRGQQVTLSCSPISGHRSVSWYQQTPGQGLQFLFEYFSETQRNKGNFPGRFSGRQFSNSRSEMNVSTLELGDSALYLCASSLGLESGVGYTFGSGTRLTVV.

In this sample, this clone turned up once. The genes are TRBV19 and TRBJ1-1, with a possible D match to TRBD1 (5 bases). The CDR3 is 15 amino acids. Germline V gene data show CDR1 as LNHDA and CDR2 as SQIVND (reference sequence). The V end lost 3 bases, the J end lost 4 bases, and 15 bases lay between the germline ends. The CDR3 coding sequence is TGTGCCAGTAGTATTTGGGGGGGTAGTGGCACTGAAGCTTTCTTT. It is translated as CASSIWGGSGTEAFF. Complete variable domain (other parts from reference TRBV19 and TRBJ1-1): DGGITQSPKYLFRKEGQNVTLSCEQNLNHDAMYWYRQDPGQGLRLIYYSQIVNDFQKGDIAEGYSVSREKKESFPLTVTSAQKNPTAFYLCASSIWGGSGTEAFFGQGTRLTVV.

The chain joins TRBV27 to TRBJ1-1; D not resolved. Trimming took off 4 bases at V and 11 bases at J, with 14 bases between the two ends. CDR1 and CDR2 (germline): MNHEY, SMNVEV (reference sequence). CDR3 length equals 12 residues. The CDR3 here is CASSSISAGAFF. The CDR3 region has the DNA TGTGCCAGCAGTTCAATCTCGGCGGGGGCTTTCTTT.

This clone was seen ten or more times. The DNA of the CDR3 is TGTGCCAGCAGGAGCGCGGGGGGCAGTCGGGAAGCTTTCTTT. Protein: CASRSAGGSREAFF. The chain joins TRBV11-2 to TRBJ1-1; tentatively, D is TRBD1 (6 bases). Germline CDR1 and CDR2: SGHAT and FQNNGV. This CDR3 is 14 amino acids long. Trimming removed 6 bases at V and 8 bases at J, with 19 bases between.

The rearrangement uses TRBV15 and TRBJ1-1; TRBD1 matches 8 bases. This CDR3 comprises 19 residues. Germline V gene data show CDR1 as LNHNV and CDR2 as YYDKDF (reference sequence). V was pared by 1 base and J by 0 bases, with 13 bases of the junction left unmatched. For the CDR3, the DNA is TGTGCCACCAGCAGAGGCACGACAGGGGACACGTTCATGAACACTGAAGCTTTCTTT. Translating gives CATSRGTTGDTFMNTEAFF. Variable domain in full (rest from reference TRBV15 and TRBJ1-1): DAMVIQNPRYQVTQFGKPVTLSCSQTLNHNVMYWYQQKSSQAPKLLFHYYDKDFNNEADTPDNFQSRRPNTSFCFLDIRSPGLGDTAMYLCATSRGTTGDTFMNTEAFFGQGTRLTVV.

The chain is built from TRBV2 and TRBJ1-2; possibly TRBD1 for D (5 bases). Germline V gene lookup returns CDR1 SNHLY and CDR2 FYNNEI. The CDR3 is made up of 17 amino acids. V lost 9 bases and J lost 0, with 23 bases in between. CDR3 DNA sequence: TGTGCCAGTCCACTCACCCGGGGGAGGGACGCTAACTATGGCTACACCTTC. Translation gives CASPLTRGRDANYGYTF.

This clone has a single count. The J gene is TRBJ2-7, the V gene TRBV6-5; tentative D call: TRBD1 (6 bases). Germline V gives CDR1 MNHEY, CDR2 SVGAGI. This CDR3 has 15 amino acids. V was shortened by 7 bases and J by 2 bases, with 18 bases between the two germline ends. The CDR3 here is CASTLLPGAPYEQYF. The CDR3 DNA sequence: TGTGCCAGCACCCTCCTCCCAGGGGCGCCCTACGAGCAGTACTTC.

This chain uses TRBV6-1 with TRBJ1-5, with TRBD1 matching over 9 bases. The CDR3 runs to 15 residues. The V segment lost 2 bases and the J segment 6 bases; nucleotides outside the gene matches: 5. Germline V gives CDR1 MNHNS, CDR2 SASEGT. This CDR3 is CASSEMGQGLQPQHF. Written as DNA, the CDR3 is TGTGCCAGCAGTGAAATGGGACAGGGCCTTCAGCCCCAGCATTTT.

The chain is built from TRBV7-9 and TRBJ1-5, with D unresolved. The ends were cut back, 6 bases at V and 6 bases at J, with 15 bases in the middle. The CDR3 contains 14 residues. Germline assignment: CDR1 SEHNR and CDR2 FQNEAQ (reference sequence). The CDR3 sequence: CASSLSYGSQPQHF. CDR3 nucleotide sequence: TGTGCCAGCAGTTTATCCTACGGGTCTCAGCCCCAGCATTTT.

The chain couples TRBV27 to TRBJ1-2; no firm D call. Between the trimmed V and J ends, which lost 3 bases and 2 bases, there was a span of 10 bases. Looked up from germline, CDR1 is MNHEY and CDR2 is SMNVEV (reference sequence). There are 14 residues in the CDR3. The CDR3 is CASSFSGNNYGYTF. The CDR3 region has the DNA TGTGCCAGCAGTTTTTCCGGGAACAACTATGGCTACACCTTC.

The chain is built from TRBV4-3 and TRBJ1-1; unclear D gene. V shed 1 base and J shed 1 base, with 10 bases lying between them. The V gene's germline CDR1 is LGHNA and CDR2 YSLEER. The CDR3 extends over 15 amino acids. For the CDR3, the DNA is TGCGCCAGCAGCCAAGGCGGGAGGGAGAACACTGAAGCTTTCTTT. It encodes CASSQGGRENTEAFF.

The chain is built from TRBV9 and TRBJ2-1, with 11 bases identical to TRBD2. This CDR3 has 16 amino acids. After removal of 1 base from V and 7 bases from J, the junction contained 7 bases not matched to a gene. Germline V gene data show CDR1 as SGDLS and CDR2 as YYNGEE. CDR3 bases: TGTGCCAGCAGCGTAACCTCTAGCGGGGGGTCGAATGAGCAGTTCTTC. Translating it yields CASSVTSSGGSNEQFF.